The 19 T cell receptor beta chains presented below share a single source sample, sequenced in a study of T-cell memory formation after mild COVID-19 (dated by TCRdb to the early 2020s). Library method: 5' RACE. TCRdb names Illumina NovaSeq 6000 as the instrument used. In-frame beta chains were kept once TCRdb had trimmed the public reads at Q25 with fastp and called clones with MiXCR. Each CDR3 protein gets just one entry, which takes the most common genes and DNA from the rows behind it. The sample table holds around 430,000 distinct CDR3 sequences, of which 16% were seen once. Of the sample, roughly 21% falls within the top ten clones. What was sequenced was PBMCs or a T cell subset sorted from them (not recorded which). These receptors were collected from a man between 18 and 29 years old who had mild COVID-19 (a few samples of this study predate the infection). The sample titles of this study are shuffled in the database, so cell type and time point are left out; the donor was told from shared clones.

In this sample, this clonotype turned up a few times. V gene TRBV4-3 combines with J gene TRBJ1-2; possible D gene TRBD1, 6 bases. The CDR3 consists of 13 residues. V was trimmed by 0 bases and J by 7 bases, leaving 9 bases between them. CDR1 is LGHNA, CDR2 YSLEER, per germline. Here the CDR3 reads CASSQEGAGGYTF. DNA of the CDR3: TGCGCCAGCAGCCAAGAGGGGGCGGGTGGCTACACCTTC.

The V and J genes are TRBV9 and TRBJ1-4, with 7 bases aligning to TRBD1. The J segment lost 8 bases and the V segment lost 2 bases, leaving 9 bases of the junction unmatched. CDR1 is SGDLS and CDR2 is YYNGEE in the germline V gene. This CDR3 is 15 amino acids long. CDR3: CASSVIGGQGEKLFF. The CDR3 DNA is TGTGCCAGCAGCGTCATAGGGGGCCAGGGCGAAAAACTGTTTTTT.

CDR3 region: CASRSDSYEQYF. In nucleotides, the CDR3 is TGTGCCAGCAGGTCGGACAGCTACGAGCAGTACTTC. This chain links TRBV28 with TRBJ2-7; a possible D gene is TRBD1 (6 bases). Deletions cut 6 bases from V and 3 bases from J, with 9 bases between. This CDR3 region has 12 residues. Germline lookup yields CDR1 MDHEN and CDR2 SYDVKM.

In this sample, this clonotype turned up a few times. V usage is TRBV7-9 and J usage is TRBJ2-7; D remains ambiguous. Germline CDR1 reads SEHNR; CDR2 reads FQNEAQ (reference sequence). The CDR3 contains 14 residues. Trimming took off 5 bases at V and 3 bases at J, with 14 bases between the two ends. The CDR3 sequence: CASSPASDHYEQYF. The CDR3 DNA is TGTGCCAGCAGCCCAGCGTCGGACCACTACGAGCAGTACTTC.

This clonotype was counted ten times or more. The chain links TRBV7-2 to TRBJ1-3; D unresolved. Trimming removed 2 bases from V and 3 bases from J, with 5 bases in between. The CDR3 contains 13 residues. The germline gives CDR1 SGHTA, CDR2 FQGNSA. The CDR3 coding sequence is TGTGCCAGCAGCTTATCGGGTGGAAACACCATATATTTT. Translation: CASSLSGGNTIYF.

The rearrangement links TRBV7-9 to TRBJ2-4, with 8 bases lining up with TRBD1. The ends lost 3 bases at V and 2 bases at J; junction bases unmatched: 9. The CDR3 sequence is 17 residues long. Germline V gene lookup returns CDR1 SEHNR and CDR2 FQNEAQ (reference sequence). The CDR3 spells CASSFGQGARSKNIQYF. The CDR3 bases are TGTGCCAGCAGCTTTGGGCAGGGGGCGAGGTCCAAAAACATTCAGTACTTC.

This clonotype occurred many times. This rearrangement joins TRBV28 to TRBJ2-2; D gene unclear. The CDR3 has 13 amino acids. The V gene lost 6 bases and the J gene lost 7 bases, with 12 bases spanning the gap. Germline V gene data show CDR1 as MDHEN and CDR2 as SYDVKM. DNA for the CDR3: TGTGCCAGCAGCGGTCAACCCAACGGGGAGCTGTTTTTT. Amino acid sequence: CASSGQPNGELFF.

This chain uses TRBV7-3 with TRBJ2-1, with 7 bases aligning to TRBD1. This CDR3 contains 15 residues. The germline gives CDR1 SGHTA, CDR2 FQGTGA. Unmatched junction bases numbered 6, after V lost 1 base and J lost 6 bases. In DNA, the CDR3 is TGTGCCAGCAGCTTAAAGGGGGCCGGAATCAATGAGCAGTTCTTC. It is translated as CASSLKGAGINEQFF.

The chain carries TRBV29-1 and TRBJ2-7; D is perhaps TRBD1 (6 bases). The CDR3 sequence is 13 residues long. Looked up from germline, CDR1 is SQVTM and CDR2 is ANQGSEA. Trimming took 7 bases from V and 6 from J, leaving 19 bases between them. The CDR3 sequence is CSAVPGHRGEQYF. Written as DNA, the CDR3 is TGCAGCGCTGTACCGGGACATAGGGGCGAGCAGTACTTC.

There are a few counts of this clonotype. The V call is TRBV5-1, the J call TRBJ1-2, with D perhaps TRBD1 (5 bases). The CDR3 spans 13 residues. Between the trimmed V and J ends, which lost 4 bases and 8 bases, there was a span of 15 bases. CDR1 and CDR2 from the germline V gene are SGHRS and YFSETQ. The CDR3 protein is CASSETAARGYTF. For the CDR3, the DNA is TGCGCCAGCAGCGAGACAGCCGCACGCGGCTACACCTTC.

This clonotype was observed once. The gene calls are TRBV10-3 and TRBJ2-1, with no clear D. The CDR3 totals 14 residues. The germline V and J ends were trimmed by 0 bases and 8 bases, with 11 bases remaining between them. Germline loops: CDR1 ENHRY, CDR2 SYGVKD. CDR3 sequence: CAISESSGHDEQFF. The DNA of the CDR3 is TGTGCCATCAGTGAGTCTTCGGGTCACGATGAGCAGTTCTTC.

CDR3 sequence: CASSFFPPEGTDTEAFF. As DNA, the CDR3 is TGTGCCAGCAGCTTCTTTCCCCCCGAGGGCACCGACACTGAAGCTTTCTTT. This chain links TRBV7-6 with TRBJ1-1; D remains ambiguous. The CDR3 is 17 amino acids. Germline V gene sequence: CDR1 SGHVS, CDR2 FNYEAQ. V lost 3 bases and J 3 bases, leaving 20 bases between the germline ends.

This clonotype was detected ten times or more. The chain uses TRBV5-1 and TRBJ2-5; D uncertain. The V and J ends lost 0 bases and 3 bases respectively, with 12 bases between them. Germline V gene lookup returns CDR1 SGHRS and CDR2 YFSETQ. The CDR3 runs to 15 residues. The CDR3 DNA sequence: TGCGCCAGCAGCTTGGCCGCCGGCCGAGAAGAGACCCAGTACTTC. Translating it yields CASSLAAGREETQYF.

This clonotype came up many times. The chain combines TRBV4-1 with TRBJ2-1; D unclear. V lost 5 bases and J lost 0, with 11 bases in between. The CDR3 extends over 15 amino acids. Germline CDR1 MGHRA, CDR2 YSYEKL. The CDR3 is CASSEQHPSYNEQFF. The CDR3 region has the DNA TGCGCCAGCAGCGAACAGCACCCCTCCTACAATGAGCAGTTCTTC.

The chain recombines TRBV12-3 or TRBV12-4 with TRBJ2-5; 9 bases line up with TRBD2. V was clipped by 7 bases and J by 5 bases; unmatched bases: 2. The CDR3 has 12 amino acids. The CDR3 bases are TGTGCCAGCACGGCGGGAGGGGAGACCCAGTACTTC. This sequence encodes CASTAGGETQYF.

The chain uses TRBV28 and TRBJ2-2, with TRBD2 identical over 12 bases. The CDR3 runs to 17 residues. CDR1 MDHEN and CDR2 SYDVKM come from the germline V gene. V shed 5 bases, J shed 4 bases, and the junction held 8 bases outside the gene matches. CDR3 amino acids: CASSPSSTSGGTGELFF. The CDR3 DNA is TGTGCCAGCAGTCCATCATCGACTAGCGGGGGCACCGGGGAGCTGTTTTTT.

This clonotype was detected many times. This chain links TRBV7-9 with TRBJ1-2; no clear D gene. Germline V lookup: CDR1 SEHNR, CDR2 FQNEAQ (reference sequence). Trimming shortened V by 1 base and J by 6 bases, and 6 bases separated the two germline ends. The CDR3 runs to 12 residues. The CDR3 DNA reads as TGTGCCAGCAGCTTAGAGGGCCATGGCTACACCTTC. Encoded protein: CASSLEGHGYTF.

This sequence joins TRBV15 and TRBJ2-5; TRBD2 agrees at 8 bases. Germline CDR1 and CDR2: LNHNV and YYDKDF (reference sequence). The CDR3 contains 12 residues. J gave up 7 bases and V 5 bases, and 3 bases lay outside the gene matches. CDR3 nucleotides: TGTGCCACCAGCGACGGGAGGGTGACCCAGTACTTC. This sequence encodes CATSDGRVTQYF.

The rearrangement links TRBV3-1 to TRBJ2-5, with TRBD2 matching over 7 bases. The CDR3 covers 15 residues. V was pared by 1 base and J by 5 bases, with 7 bases of the junction left unmatched. CDR1 is LGHDT and CDR2 is YNNKEL in the germline V gene (reference sequence). This chain's CDR3 is CASSQVPGGMETQYF. The DNA of the CDR3 is TGTGCCAGCAGCCAAGTCCCCGGGGGGATGGAGACCCAGTACTTC.